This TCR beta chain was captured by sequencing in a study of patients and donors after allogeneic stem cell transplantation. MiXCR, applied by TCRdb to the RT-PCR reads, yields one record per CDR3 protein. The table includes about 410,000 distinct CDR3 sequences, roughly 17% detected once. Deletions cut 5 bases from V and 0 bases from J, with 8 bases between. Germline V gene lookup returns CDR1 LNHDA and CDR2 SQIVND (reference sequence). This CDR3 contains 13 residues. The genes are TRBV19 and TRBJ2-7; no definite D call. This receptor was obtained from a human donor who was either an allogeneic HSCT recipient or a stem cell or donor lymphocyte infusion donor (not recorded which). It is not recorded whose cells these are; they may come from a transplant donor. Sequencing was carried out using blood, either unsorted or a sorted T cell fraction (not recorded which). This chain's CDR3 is CASSFSSSYEQYF. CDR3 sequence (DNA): TGTGCCAGTAGTTTTTCGAGCTCCTACGAGCAGTACTTC.